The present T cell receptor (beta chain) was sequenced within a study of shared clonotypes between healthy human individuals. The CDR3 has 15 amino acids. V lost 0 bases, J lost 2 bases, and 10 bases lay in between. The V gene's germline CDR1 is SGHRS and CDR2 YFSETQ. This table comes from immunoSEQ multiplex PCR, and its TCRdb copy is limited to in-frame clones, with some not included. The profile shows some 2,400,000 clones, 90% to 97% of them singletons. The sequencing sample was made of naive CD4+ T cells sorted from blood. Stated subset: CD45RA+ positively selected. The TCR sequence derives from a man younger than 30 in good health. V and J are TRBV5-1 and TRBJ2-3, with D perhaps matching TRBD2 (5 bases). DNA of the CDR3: TGCGCCAGCAGCTTGGCCGGGGTCGCCACAGATACGCAGTATTTT. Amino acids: CASSLAGVATDTQYF. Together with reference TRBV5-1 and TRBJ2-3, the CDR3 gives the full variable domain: KAGVTQTPRYLIKTRGQQVTLSCSPISGHRSVSWYQQTPGQGLQFLFEYFSETQRNKGNFPGRFSGRQFSNSRSEMNVSTLELGDSALYLCASSLAGVATDTQYFGPGTRLTVL.